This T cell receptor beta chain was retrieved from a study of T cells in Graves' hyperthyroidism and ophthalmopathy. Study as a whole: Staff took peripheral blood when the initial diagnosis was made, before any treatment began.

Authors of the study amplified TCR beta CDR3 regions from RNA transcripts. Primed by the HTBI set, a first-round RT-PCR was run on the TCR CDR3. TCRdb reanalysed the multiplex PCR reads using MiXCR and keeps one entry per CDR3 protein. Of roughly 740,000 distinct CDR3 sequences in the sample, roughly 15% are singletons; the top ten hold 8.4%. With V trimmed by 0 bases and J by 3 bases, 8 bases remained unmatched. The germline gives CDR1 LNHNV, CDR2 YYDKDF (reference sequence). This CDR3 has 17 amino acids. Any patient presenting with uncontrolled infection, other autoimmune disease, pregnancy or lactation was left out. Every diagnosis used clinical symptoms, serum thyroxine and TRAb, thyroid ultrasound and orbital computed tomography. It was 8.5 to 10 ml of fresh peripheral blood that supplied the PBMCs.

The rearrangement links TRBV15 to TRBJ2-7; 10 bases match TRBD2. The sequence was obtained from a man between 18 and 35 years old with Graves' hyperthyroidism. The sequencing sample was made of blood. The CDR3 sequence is CATSRDWLAGVFYEQYF. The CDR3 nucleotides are TGTGCCACCAGCAGAGATTGGCTAGCGGGAGTGTTCTACGAGCAGTACTTC.